This entry is about one T cell receptor (beta chain). Its antigen is unidentified. This specimen comes from a study of T cell repertoires in cytomegalovirus infection. Study findings and constraints: HLA-C-restricted CMV-specific TCR beta clonotypes prevailed in the ex vivo response.

This CDR3 comprises 14 residues. Trimming removed 3 bases from V and 3 bases from J, with 9 bases in between. CDR1 is MDHEN and CDR2 is SYDVKM in the germline V gene. TCRdb re-called the reads with MiXCR, one entry per CDR3 protein. The table has about 310,000 distinct CDR3 sequences, 15% to 20% seen once; the top ten hold around 12%. The chain recombines TRBV28 with TRBJ1-5; D gene ambiguous. The receptor was isolated from a human donor in good health (CMV status not recorded). Some clones in this sample may be carry-over from other donors' samples. The sequencing input was PBMCs. In DNA, the CDR3 is TGTGCCAGCAGTTTGGTGGCTTTCAATCAGCCCCAGCATTTT. Its protein product is CASSLVAFNQPQHF. Complete variable domain (other parts from reference TRBV28 and TRBJ1-5): DVKVTQSSRYLVKRTGEKVFLECVQDMDHENMFWYRQDPGLGLRLIYFSYDVKMKEKGDIPEGYSVSREKKERFSLILESASTNQTSMYLCASSLVAFNQPQHFGDGTRLSIL.